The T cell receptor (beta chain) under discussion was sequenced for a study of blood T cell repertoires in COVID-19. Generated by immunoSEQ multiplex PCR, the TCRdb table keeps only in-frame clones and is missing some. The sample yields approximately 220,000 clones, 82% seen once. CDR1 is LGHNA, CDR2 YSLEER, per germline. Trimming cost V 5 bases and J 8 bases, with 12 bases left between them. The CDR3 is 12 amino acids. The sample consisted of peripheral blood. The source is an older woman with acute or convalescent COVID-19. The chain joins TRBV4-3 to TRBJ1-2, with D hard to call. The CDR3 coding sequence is TGCGCCAGCAGCACGGGGAGAGAAGGCTACACCTTC. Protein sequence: CASSTGREGYTF.